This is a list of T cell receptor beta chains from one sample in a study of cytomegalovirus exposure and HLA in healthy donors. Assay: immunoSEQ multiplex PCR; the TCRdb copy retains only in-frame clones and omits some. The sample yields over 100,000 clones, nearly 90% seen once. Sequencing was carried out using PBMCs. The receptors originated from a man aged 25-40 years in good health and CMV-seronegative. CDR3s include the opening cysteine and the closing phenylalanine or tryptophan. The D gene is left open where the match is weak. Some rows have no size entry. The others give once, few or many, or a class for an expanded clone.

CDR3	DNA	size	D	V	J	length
CASSLLGANTEAFF	TGTGCCAGCAGCTTACTGGGGGCCAATACTGAAGCTTTCTTT	-	-	TRBV7-3	TRBJ1-1	14
CASSPTGGGLNTEAFF	TGTGCCAGCTCACCAACGGGGGGCGGATTGAACACTGAAGCTTTCTTT	-	-	TRBV18	TRBJ1-1	16
CASSWATSRPYNEQFF	TGTGCCAGCAGCTGGGCGACTAGTCGCCCATACAATGAGCAGTTCTTC	-	-	TRBV14	TRBJ2-1	16
CASSVKGSKEDQYF	TGTGCCAGCAGTGTAAAGGGATCCAAGGAGGACCAGTACTTC	once	-	TRBV2	TRBJ2-5	14
CASSQEGNTGELFF	TGCGCCAGCAGCCAGGAGGGAAACACCGGGGAGCTGTTTTTT	few	-	TRBV4-1	TRBJ2-2	14
CASSFPGSGNTIYF	TGTGCCAGCAGCTTCCCAGGGTCGGGAAACACCATATATTTT	-	-	TRBV7-2	TRBJ1-3	14
CASTAGGGTGELFF	TGTGCCAGTACGGCAGGGGGCGGCACCGGGGAGCTGTTTTTT	-	TRBD1	TRBV19	TRBJ2-2	14
CASSQGQLRNEQFF	TGTGCCAGCAGCCAGGGACAGCTCAGGAATGAGCAGTTCTTC	-	TRBD1	TRBV14	TRBJ2-1	14
CASSGRVADYEQYF	TGTGCCAGCAGCGGCCGGGTCGCCGATTACGAGCAGTACTTC	-	-	TRBV7-9	TRBJ2-7	14
CASSPAGQQYNEQFF	TGTGCCAGCAGCCCGGCGGGACAGCAATACAATGAGCAGTTCTTC	-	-	TRBV5-8	TRBJ2-1	15
CASSFQKSYEQYF	TGTGCCAGCAGCTTCCAAAAATCCTACGAGCAGTACTTC	-	-	TRBV7-8	TRBJ2-7	13
CASSLDIYSGANVLTF	TGTGCCAGCAGTTTGGACATTTACTCTGGGGCCAACGTCCTGACTTTC	-	-	TRBV28	TRBJ2-6	16
CASSLPGGFYTGELFF	TGTGCCAGCAGCTTACCCGGGGGGTTTTACACCGGGGAGCTGTTTTTT	-	TRBD2	TRBV7-9	TRBJ2-2	16
CASSLAFGQGYGYTF	TGTGCCAGCAGCTTGGCGTTTGGACAGGGATATGGCTACACCTTC	-	TRBD1	TRBV5-4	TRBJ1-2	15
CASSSGQLNSPLHF	TGTGCCAGCAGTTCGGGACAGTTGAATTCACCCCTCCACTTT	once	TRBD1	TRBV28	TRBJ1-6	14
CASSLGVPGQWAYEQYF	TGTGCCAGCAGCTTGGGGGTACCGGGACAGTGGGCCTACGAGCAGTACTTC	once	TRBD1	TRBV5-5	TRBJ2-7	17
CASKIGQGGSDTQYF	TGTGCCAGCAAAATAGGACAAGGAGGGTCAGATACGCAGTATTTT	-	-	TRBV28	TRBJ2-3	15
CASRHTGVEAFF	TGTGCCAGCAGACATACAGGGGTGGAAGCTTTCTTT	-	TRBD1	TRBV6-1	TRBJ1-1	12
CASSERQSSTDTQYF	TGTGCCAGCAGTGAACGACAGTCCAGCACAGATACGCAGTATTTT	-	-	TRBV6-1	TRBJ2-3	15
CASRDGVGETQYF	TGTGCCAGCAGAGACGGTGTGGGCGAGACCCAGTACTTC	-	-	TRBV6-1	TRBJ2-5	13
CASSPVGTVGTEAFF	TGTGCCAGCAGCCCCGTAGGGACAGTTGGGACTGAAGCTTTCTTT	-	TRBD1	TRBV9	TRBJ1-1	15
CASSSGFGEQYF	TGTGCCAGCAGTTCGGGGTTTGGGGAGCAGTACTTC	-	-	TRBV6-5	TRBJ2-7	12
CASSAGTPFVYGYTF	TGTGCCAGCAGTGCCGGGACACCATTCGTCTATGGCTACACCTTC	-	-	TRBV6-5	TRBJ1-2	15
CASSFPTVLRNQPQHF	TGCGCCAGCAGCTTTCCCACAGTTTTGCGCAATCAGCCCCAGCATTTT	-	-	TRBV5-1	TRBJ1-5	16
CASSSLGGNYGYTF	TGTGCCAGCAGCTCCCTCGGGGGGAACTATGGCTACACCTTC	-	-	TRBV5-5	TRBJ1-2	14
CASSQGEPLGNTEAFF	TGTGCCAGCAGCCAAGGAGAGCCCCTTGGGAACACTGAAGCTTTCTTT	-	-	TRBV4-2	TRBJ1-1	16
CASSLGLARTETQYF	TGTGCCAGCAGCTTAGGGCTAGCTCGCACCGAGACCCAGTACTTC	-	-	TRBV11-2	TRBJ2-5	15
CASSLGGQFYEQYF	TGTGCCAGCAGCTTAGGGGGACAGTTCTACGAGCAGTACTTC	-	TRBD1	TRBV7-2	TRBJ2-7	14
CASSASGRQTEAFF	TGTGCCAGCAGTGCCTCAGGGAGACAAACTGAAGCTTTCTTT	-	-	TRBV6-4	TRBJ1-1	14
CASSLGTGSASYEQYF	TGTGCCAGCAGCTTAGGGACAGGCAGTGCCTCCTACGAGCAGTACTTC	-	TRBD1	TRBV7-2	TRBJ2-7	16
CASSQEGGRNTGELFF	TGCGCCAGCAGCCAAGAGGGGGGGCGGAACACCGGGGAGCTGTTTTTT	-	-	TRBV4-1	TRBJ2-2	16
CASSLGGTSSYEQYF	TGTGCCAGCAGCTTAGGGGGGACTAGCTCCTACGAGCAGTACTTC	-	TRBD2	TRBV7-2	TRBJ2-7	15
CSVRGGAGIAPTDTQYF	TGCAGCGTTCGCGGGGGGGCCGGGATAGCCCCCACAGATACGCAGTATTTT	-	TRBD2	TRBV29-1	TRBJ2-3	17
CASSPTSGGPRMGTQYF	TGTGCCAGCAGTCCTACTAGCGGGGGTCCGCGGATGGGGACCCAGTACTTC	-	TRBD2	TRBV14	TRBJ2-5	17
CASSFTGVLQYF	TGTGCCAGCAGCTTTACAGGGGTGCTTCAGTACTTC	-	TRBD1	TRBV5-8	TRBJ2-4	12
CASSRQGFYNEQFF	TGTGCCAGCAGTCGACAGGGGTTCTACAATGAGCAGTTCTTC	-	TRBD1	TRBV28	TRBJ2-1	14
CARIQGASSPLHF	TGTGCCAGGATACAGGGGGCGTCATCACCCCTCCACTTT	once	TRBD1	TRBV6-4	TRBJ1-6	13
CASSYHRGLFTGELFF	TGTGCCAGCAGTTACCACAGGGGGCTTTTTACCGGGGAGCTGTTTTTT	-	TRBD1	TRBV9	TRBJ2-2	16
CASSPPSVGSEKLFF	TGTGCCAGCAGCCCCCCATCGGTTGGGAGTGAAAAACTGTTTTTT	-	-	TRBV4-2	TRBJ1-4	15
CASSLTGVTGELFF	TGTGCCAGCAGCCTGACAGGAGTCACCGGGGAGCTGTTTTTT	-	-	TRBV7-8	TRBJ2-2	14
CASSPQKISGNTIYF	TGTGCCAGCTCACCCCAGAAAATCTCTGGAAACACCATATATTTT	-	-	TRBV18	TRBJ1-3	15
CASSTTGLSTDTQYF	TGCGCCAGCAGCACCACCGGACTAAGCACAGATACGCAGTATTTT	-	-	TRBV5-1	TRBJ2-3	15
CASSPPQTGTDTQYF	TGTGCCAGCAGCCCGCCCCAGACAGGGACCGATACGCAGTATTTT	-	TRBD1	TRBV4-2	TRBJ2-3	15
CASSLIRQGIRNSPLHF	TGTGCCAGCAGCTTGATCAGACAGGGGATCCGTAATTCACCCCTCCACTTT	-	TRBD1	TRBV5-8	TRBJ1-6	17
CASSLGGTSAYNEQFF	TGTGCCAGCAGCTTGGGAGGGACTAGCGCCTACAATGAGCAGTTCTTC	-	TRBD2	TRBV5-4	TRBJ2-1	16
CASSTGQGAIGYGYTF	TGTGCCAGCAGCACAGGACAGGGCGCAATCGGCTATGGCTACACCTTC	-	TRBD1	TRBV7-2	TRBJ1-2	16
CASSGNSYGYTF	TGTGCCAGCAGTGGGAACAGTTATGGCTACACCTTC	-	-	TRBV25-1	TRBJ1-2	12
CASSQWTGGIYEQYF	TGTGCCAGCAGTCAATGGACAGGGGGCATCTACGAGCAGTACTTC	-	TRBD1	TRBV5-6	TRBJ2-7	15
CATSRGLEETQYF	TGTGCCACCAGCAGAGGACTAGAAGAGACCCAGTACTTC	-	-	TRBV15	TRBJ2-5	13
CASSVTWGELNTEAFF	TGTGCCAGCAGCGTCACGTGGGGGGAACTAAACACTGAAGCTTTCTTT	once	-	TRBV7-2	TRBJ1-1	16
CASSQNPGLARETQYF	TGCGCCAGCAGCCAGAACCCGGGACTAGCACGAGAGACCCAGTACTTC	-	TRBD2	TRBV4-1	TRBJ2-5	16
CASSPTAMNTEAFF	TGTGCCAGCTCACCGACAGCCATGAACACTGAAGCTTTCTTT	-	-	TRBV18	TRBJ1-1	14
CASSPLGTGRTGELFF	TGTGCCAGCTCACCACTAGGGACAGGGCGAACCGGGGAGCTGTTTTTT	-	TRBD1	TRBV18	TRBJ2-2	16
CRVGTGLSDEQFF	TGCAGAGTCGGGACAGGGCTAAGCGATGAGCAGTTCTTC	-	TRBD1	TRBV29-1	TRBJ2-1	13
CASSTRESLNTEAFF	TGTGCCAGCAGCACGAGGGAATCCTTGAACACTGAAGCTTTCTTT	-	-	TRBV9	TRBJ1-1	15
CASSISPGLISQYF	TGTGCCAGTAGTATCTCGCCAGGGTTAATTTCCCAGTACTTC	-	-	TRBV19	TRBJ2-5	14
CASSSPRGSDEKLFF	TGTGCCAGCAGTTCCCCAAGGGGGTCGGATGAAAAACTGTTTTTT	-	-	TRBV28	TRBJ1-4	15
CASSIGLGADYGYTF	TGTGCCAGCAGCATCGGCTTGGGGGCAGACTATGGCTACACCTTC	-	-	TRBV7-8	TRBJ1-2	15